The 10 T cell receptor beta chains listed next were all sequenced from one sample in a study of graft-versus-host responses after intestinal transplantation. Their antigen targets remain unknown. Sequenced by immunoSEQ multiplex PCR; TCRdb stores in-frame clones only, minus some. The sample has around 110,000 clones, 87% seen once. Source: unstimulated CD4+ T cells sorted from spleen or lymph node cells, taken before transplant. The receptors were gathered from a human donor who was the organ donor for an intestinal transplant.

The CDR3 reads CASSPWMNTEAFF. The CDR3 DNA reads TGTGCCAGTAGTCCGTGGATGAACACTGAAGCTTTCTTT. The chain combines TRBV19 with TRBJ1-1, with D unclear. Trimming removed 5 bases from V and 0 bases from J, with 7 bases in between. Germline loops: CDR1 LNHDA, CDR2 SQIVND (reference sequence). This CDR3 contains 13 residues.

V is TRBV6-6 and J is TRBJ1-2; 7 bases are shared with TRBD1. Trimming took 6 bases from V and 6 from J; bases not matched to a gene: 10. The CDR3 loop spans 14 amino acids. Germline V CDR1 and CDR2: MNHNY, SVGAGI (reference sequence). The CDR3 region has the DNA TGTGCCAGCAGCGCACAGGGGACCCTTCATGGCTACACCTTC. It translates to CASSAQGTLHGYTF.

V and J are TRBV19 and TRBJ1-2; possible D gene TRBD1, 6 bases. The length of the CDR3 is 14 residues. The germline gives CDR1 LNHDA, CDR2 SQIVND (reference sequence). The V and J ends lost 7 bases and 2 bases respectively, with 14 bases between them. The CDR3 here is CASMASDRNYGYTF. CDR3 sequence (DNA): TGTGCCAGTATGGCCTCCGACAGGAACTATGGCTACACCTTC.

The chain recombines TRBV9 with TRBJ2-3, with D hard to call. The germline gives CDR1 SGDLS, CDR2 YYNGEE. This CDR3 comprises 16 residues. Trimming removed 4 bases at V and 0 bases at J, with 15 bases between. CDR3 sequence (DNA): TGTGCCAGCAGCCCCCAGGAAACCTCTAGCACAGATACGCAGTATTTT. This codes for CASSPQETSSTDTQYF. Complete variable domain (other parts from reference TRBV9 and TRBJ2-3): DSGVTQTPKHLITATGQRVTLRCSPRSGDLSVYWYQQSLDQGLQFLIQYYNGEERAKGNILERFSAQQFPDLHSELNLSSLELGDSALYFCASSPQETSSTDTQYFGPGTRLTVL.

V gene TRBV18 combines with J gene TRBJ1-3; D may be TRBD1 (5 bases). Trimming took off 3 bases at V and 3 bases at J, with 21 bases between the two ends. This CDR3 has 18 amino acids. Germline V gene data show CDR1 as KGHSH and CDR2 as LQKENI. The CDR3, as DNA: TGTGCCAGCTCACCTTACTCCGGGACCGACGTGGGTGGAAACACCATATATTTT. Protein product: CASSPYSGTDVGGNTIYF.

The chain joins TRBV19 to TRBJ1-1; D gene unclear. CDR1 and CDR2 from the germline V gene are LNHDA and SQIVND (reference sequence). Trimming removed 5 bases at V and 1 base at J, with 14 bases between. This CDR3 contains 15 residues. Here the CDR3 DNA reads TGTGCCAGTAGTTCGGTATGGGTGGGGAACACTGAAGCTTTCTTT. Protein: CASSSVWVGNTEAFF.

The rearrangement joins TRBV6-5 to TRBJ2-7, with 9 bases lining up with TRBD2. The CDR3 extends over 16 amino acids. The ends lost 0 bases at V and 0 bases at J; junction bases unmatched: 3. Germline V lookup: CDR1 MNHEY, CDR2 SVGAGI. In DNA, the CDR3 is TGTGCCAGCAGTTACTCCGGCGGGAGGGCCTCCTACGAGCAGTACTTC. Its protein is CASSYSGGRASYEQYF.

This chain joins TRBV5-1 and TRBJ1-2; TRBD1 might be the D (6 bases). This CDR3 comprises 14 residues. The germline V gene has CDR1 SGHRS and CDR2 YFSETQ. V shed 4 bases and J shed 3 bases, with 13 bases lying between them. CDR3 bases: TGCGCCAGCAGCCCGGACAGAGCCCACTATGGCTACACCTTC. Its translation: CASSPDRAHYGYTF. Variable domain in full (rest from reference TRBV5-1 and TRBJ1-2): KAGVTQTPRYLIKTRGQQVTLSCSPISGHRSVSWYQQTPGQGLQFLFEYFSETQRNKGNFPGRFSGRQFSNSRSEMNVSTLELGDSALYLCASSPDRAHYGYTFGSGTRLTVV.

CDR3 in amino acids: CASSFNALRGNIQYF. In nucleotides, the CDR3 is TGTGCCAGCAGTTTCAACGCTCTCAGGGGTAACATTCAGTACTTC. The chain has TRBV6-5 and TRBJ2-4; tentative D call: TRBD1 (6 bases). Trimming pared 4 bases from V and 7 bases from J, leaving 17 bases between. Germline V gene data show CDR1 as MNHEY and CDR2 as SVGAGI. The CDR3 runs 15 residues.

The chain joins TRBV5-1 to TRBJ2-7; D not certain. Germline CDR1 and CDR2: SGHRS and YFSETQ. CDR3 size: 15 residues. Between the trimmed V and J ends, which lost 0 bases and 4 bases, there was a span of 14 bases. CDR3 DNA sequence: TGCGCCAGCAGCTTGGTTGTCGTCGGAGATTACGAGCAGTACTTC. Translated: CASSLVVVGDYEQYF.